This T cell receptor (beta chain) came from a study of cytomegalovirus exposure and HLA in healthy donors. A multiplex PCR was run with 60 Vbeta primers and 13 Jbeta primers. Measured with immunoSEQ multiplex PCR; TCRdb has only the in-frame clones, and not every one. The table includes under 200,000 clones, around 80% detected once. V was shortened by 3 bases and J by 4 bases, with 4 bases between the two germline ends. From germline, CDR1 is MNHEY and CDR2 SMNVEV (reference sequence). The length of the CDR3 is 12 residues. Findings of the study overall: Sequencing artifact likely explains a cluster of highly shared sequence variants. Later analysis showed TCR association rates varying by HLA locus, highest for DRB1 and lowest for HLA-C. Altogether, some 160 TCR beta chains were recorded as cytomegalovirus-associated.

Worth noting for this clone: Its matching antigen is unknown.

The source material was PBMCs. The chain links TRBV27 to TRBJ1-5; D gene uncertain. The sequence was obtained from a man aged 40-50 years in good health and CMV-seronegative. The CDR3 region has the DNA TGTGCCAGCAGTTTCCCTAATCAGCCCCAGCATTTT. Translation gives CASSFPNQPQHF.